Sequencing of this TCR beta chain was carried out in a study of blood T cell repertoires in COVID-19. Overall study context: Nucleic acid was either cDNA or gDNA, and it came from T cells, B-cell-depleted T cells, or PBMCs.

Clones were sequenced by immunoSEQ multiplex PCR, and TCRdb holds only the in-frame ones, with some missing. The table records a few hundred thousand clones, approximately 81% of them present only once. This clone was detected once. Trimming removed 8 bases from V and 7 bases from J, with 14 bases in between. The CDR3 loop spans 12 amino acids. Per the germline V gene, CDR1 is WSHSY and CDR2 is SAAADI. The J gene is TRBJ1-2, the V gene TRBV10-2; D may be TRBD1 (6 bases). The clonotype comes from an elderly woman with COVID-19, enrolled during active disease. The material sequenced was peripheral blood. The CDR3 DNA sequence: TGCGCCAGCGGGCAGGGGATTGGTGGCTACACCTTC. It is translated as CASGQGIGGYTF.